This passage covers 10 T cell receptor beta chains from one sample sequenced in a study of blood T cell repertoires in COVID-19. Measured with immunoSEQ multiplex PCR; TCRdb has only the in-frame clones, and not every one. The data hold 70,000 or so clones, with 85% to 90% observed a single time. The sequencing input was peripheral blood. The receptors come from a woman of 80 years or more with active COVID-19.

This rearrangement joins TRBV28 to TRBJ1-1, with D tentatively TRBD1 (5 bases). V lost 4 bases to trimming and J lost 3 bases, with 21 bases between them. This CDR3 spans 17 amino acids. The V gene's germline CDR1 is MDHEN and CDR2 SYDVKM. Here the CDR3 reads CASSSLLGRIGDTEAFF. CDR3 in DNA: TGTGCCAGCAGTTCCTTACTGGGAAGGATAGGGGACACTGAAGCTTTCTTT.

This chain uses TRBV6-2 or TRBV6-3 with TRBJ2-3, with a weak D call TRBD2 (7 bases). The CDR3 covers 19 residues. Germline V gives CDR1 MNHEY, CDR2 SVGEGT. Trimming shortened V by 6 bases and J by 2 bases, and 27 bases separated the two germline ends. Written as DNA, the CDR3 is TGTGCCAGCAGCCCCTTCGGGGGGCTGAGGACTACCCACACAGATACGCAGTATTTT. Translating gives CASSPFGGLRTTHTDTQYF.

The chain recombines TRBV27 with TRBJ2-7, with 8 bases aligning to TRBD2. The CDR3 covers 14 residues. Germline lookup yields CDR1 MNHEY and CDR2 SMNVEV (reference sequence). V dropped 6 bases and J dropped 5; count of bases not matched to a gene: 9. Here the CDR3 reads CASRPGVAGNEQYF. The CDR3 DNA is TGTGCCAGCAGACCCGGGGTAGCGGGAAACGAGCAGTACTTC.

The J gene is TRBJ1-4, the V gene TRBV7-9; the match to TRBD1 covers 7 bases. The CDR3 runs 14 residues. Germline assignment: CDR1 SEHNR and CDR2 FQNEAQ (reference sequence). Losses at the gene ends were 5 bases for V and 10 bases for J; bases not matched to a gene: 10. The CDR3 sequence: CASSHTQGERKLFF. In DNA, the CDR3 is TGTGCCAGCAGCCACACCCAGGGGGAGAGAAAACTGTTTTTT.

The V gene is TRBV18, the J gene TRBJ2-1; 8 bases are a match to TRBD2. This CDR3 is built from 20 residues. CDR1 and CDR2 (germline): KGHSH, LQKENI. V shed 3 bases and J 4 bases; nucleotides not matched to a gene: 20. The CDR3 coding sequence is TGTGCCAGCTCACCCCGGACTAGCCAACATTCCGCGCACGGGTACAATGAGCAGTTCTTC. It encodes CASSPRTSQHSAHGYNEQFF.

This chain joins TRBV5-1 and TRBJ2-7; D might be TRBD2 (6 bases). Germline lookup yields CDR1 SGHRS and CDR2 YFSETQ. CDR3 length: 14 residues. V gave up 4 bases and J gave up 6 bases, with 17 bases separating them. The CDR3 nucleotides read TGCGCCAGCAGCCCCCGACTAGGCCGAAGCGAGCAGTACTTC. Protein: CASSPRLGRSEQYF.

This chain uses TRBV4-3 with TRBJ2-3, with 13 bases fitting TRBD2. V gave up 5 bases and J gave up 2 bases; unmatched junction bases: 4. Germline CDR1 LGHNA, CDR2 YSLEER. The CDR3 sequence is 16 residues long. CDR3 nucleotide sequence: TGCGCCAGCAGCGCCACTAGCGGGAGGGACACAGATACGCAGTATTTT. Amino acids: CASSATSGRDTDTQYF.

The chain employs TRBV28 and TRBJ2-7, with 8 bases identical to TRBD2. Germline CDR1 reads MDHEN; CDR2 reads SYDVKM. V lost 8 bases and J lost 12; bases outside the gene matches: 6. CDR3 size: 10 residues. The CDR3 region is CASQGGRLYF. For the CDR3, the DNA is TGTGCCAGCCAGGGCGGGAGGTTGTACTTC.

CDR3 protein: CASSQRPTGGTDTQYF. CDR3 nucleotides: TGTGCCAGCAGCCAAAGGCCGACGGGCGGGACAGATACGCAGTATTTT. V gene TRBV7-3 combines with J gene TRBJ2-3; a possible D gene is TRBD2 (5 bases). Germline loops: CDR1 SGHTA, CDR2 FQGTGA. V was cut by 5 bases and J by 3 bases, with 18 bases left in between. This CDR3 region has 16 residues.

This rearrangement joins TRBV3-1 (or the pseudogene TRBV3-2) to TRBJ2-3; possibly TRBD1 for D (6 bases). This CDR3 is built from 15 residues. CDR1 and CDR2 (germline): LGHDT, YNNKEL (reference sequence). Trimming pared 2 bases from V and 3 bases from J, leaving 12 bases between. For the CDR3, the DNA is TGTGCCAGCAGCCAAAGCATCACAGGGACAGATACGCAGTATTTT. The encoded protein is CASSQSITGTDTQYF.